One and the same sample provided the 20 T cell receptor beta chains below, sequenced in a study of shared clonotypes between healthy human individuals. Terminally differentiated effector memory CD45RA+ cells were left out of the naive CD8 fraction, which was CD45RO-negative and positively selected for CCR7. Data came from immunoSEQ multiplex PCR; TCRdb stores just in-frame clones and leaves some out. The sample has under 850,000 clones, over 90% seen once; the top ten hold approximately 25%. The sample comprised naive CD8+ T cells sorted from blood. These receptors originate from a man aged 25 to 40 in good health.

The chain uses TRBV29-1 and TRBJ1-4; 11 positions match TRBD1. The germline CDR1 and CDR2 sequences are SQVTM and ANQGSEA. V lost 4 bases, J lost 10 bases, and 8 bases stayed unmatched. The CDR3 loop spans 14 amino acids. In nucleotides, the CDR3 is TGCAGCGTTGGGGTCGGGACAGGGGGGTCAAAACTGTTTTTT. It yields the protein CSVGVGTGGSKLFF.

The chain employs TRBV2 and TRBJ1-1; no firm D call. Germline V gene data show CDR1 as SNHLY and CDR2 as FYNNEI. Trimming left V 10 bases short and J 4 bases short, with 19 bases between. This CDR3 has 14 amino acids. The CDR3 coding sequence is TGTGCCAACCTGCCAACAAGGTTTGTCACTGAAGCTTTCTTT. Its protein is CANLPTRFVTEAFF.

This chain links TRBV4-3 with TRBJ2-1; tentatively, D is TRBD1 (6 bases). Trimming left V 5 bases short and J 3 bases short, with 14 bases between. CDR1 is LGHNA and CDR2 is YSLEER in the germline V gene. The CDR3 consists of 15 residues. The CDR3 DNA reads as TGCGCCAGCAGCTCCCCCAGGGGTGGCTACAATGAGCAGTTCTTC. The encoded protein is CASSSPRGGYNEQFF.

In nucleotides, the CDR3 is TGTGCCAGCAGTCACGGGACAGGGCGCGAGCAGTACTTC. It yields the protein CASSHGTGREQYF. The chain combines TRBV6-5 with TRBJ2-7; 9 nucleotides agree with TRBD1. The V gene's germline CDR1 is MNHEY and CDR2 SVGAGI. The CDR3 totals 13 residues. J was trimmed by 6 bases and V by 5 bases; bases with no gene match: 5.

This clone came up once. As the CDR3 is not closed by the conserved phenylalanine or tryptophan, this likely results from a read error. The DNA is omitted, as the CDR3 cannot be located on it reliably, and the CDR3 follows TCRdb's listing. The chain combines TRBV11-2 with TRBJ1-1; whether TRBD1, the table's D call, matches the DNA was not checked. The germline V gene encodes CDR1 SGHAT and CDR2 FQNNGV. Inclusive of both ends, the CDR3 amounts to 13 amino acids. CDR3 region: CASSSPRTGGSSL.

This CDR3 is CASPTIGGVEQYF. In nucleotides, the CDR3 is TGCGCCAGCCCCACGATAGGGGGAGTTGAGCAGTACTTC. The rearrangement links TRBV5-1 to TRBJ2-7, with D possibly matching TRBD1 (6 bases). Germline CDR1 reads SGHRS; CDR2 reads YFSETQ. Trimming stripped 7 bases from V and 7 bases from J, with 18 bases between. This CDR3 has 13 residues. The full variable domain, rest sourced from reference TRBV5-1 and TRBJ2-7, is KAGVTQTPRYLIKTRGQQVTLSCSPISGHRSVSWYQQTPGQGLQFLFEYFSETQRNKGNFPGRFSGRQFSNSRSEMNVSTLELGDSALYLCASPTIGGVEQYFGPGTRLTVT.

The chain's CDR3 is CASEGSSTDTQYF. The CDR3 bases are TGTGCCAGCGAGGGGTCGAGCACAGATACGCAGTATTTT. The chain couples TRBV6-6 to TRBJ2-3; D may be TRBD1 or TRBD2 (5 bases each). With 8 bases removed from V and 0 bases from J, the gap between germline ends came to 9 bases. Germline CDR1 reads MNHNY; CDR2 reads SVGAGI (reference sequence). This CDR3 region has 13 residues.

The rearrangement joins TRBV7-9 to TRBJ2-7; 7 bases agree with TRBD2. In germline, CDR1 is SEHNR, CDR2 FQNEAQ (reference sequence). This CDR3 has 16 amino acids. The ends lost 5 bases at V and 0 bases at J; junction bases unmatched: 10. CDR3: CASSPSWGGSSYEQYF. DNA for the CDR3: TGTGCCAGCAGCCCTAGCTGGGGCGGGAGCTCCTACGAGCAGTACTTC.

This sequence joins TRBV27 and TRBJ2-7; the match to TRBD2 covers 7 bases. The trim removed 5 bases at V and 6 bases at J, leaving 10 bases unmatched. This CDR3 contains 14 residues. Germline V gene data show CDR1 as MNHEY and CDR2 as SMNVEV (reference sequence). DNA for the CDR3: TGTGCCAGCAGTCACGGGACTAACCTCGGCGAGCAGTACTTC. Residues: CASSHGTNLGEQYF.

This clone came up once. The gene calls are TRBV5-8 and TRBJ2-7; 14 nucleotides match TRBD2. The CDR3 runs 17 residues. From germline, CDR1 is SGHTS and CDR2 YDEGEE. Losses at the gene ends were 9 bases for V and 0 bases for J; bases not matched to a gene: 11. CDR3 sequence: CATRERLAGGPSYEQYF. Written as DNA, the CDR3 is TGTGCCACCCGAGAGAGACTAGCGGGAGGGCCCTCCTACGAGCAGTACTTC. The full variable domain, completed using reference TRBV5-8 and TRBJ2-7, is EAGVTQSPTHLIKTRGQQATLRCSPISGHTSVYWYQQALGLGLQFLLWYDEGEERNRGNFPPRFSGRQFPNYSSELNVNALELEDSALYLCATRERLAGGPSYEQYFGPGTRLTVT.

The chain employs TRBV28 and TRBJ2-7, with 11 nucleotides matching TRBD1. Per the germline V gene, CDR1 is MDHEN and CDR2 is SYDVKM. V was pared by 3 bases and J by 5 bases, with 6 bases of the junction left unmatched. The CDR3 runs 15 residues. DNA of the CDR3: TGTGCCAGCAGTTTTGGGGACAGGGGGATCAACGAGCAGTACTTC. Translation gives CASSFGDRGINEQYF.

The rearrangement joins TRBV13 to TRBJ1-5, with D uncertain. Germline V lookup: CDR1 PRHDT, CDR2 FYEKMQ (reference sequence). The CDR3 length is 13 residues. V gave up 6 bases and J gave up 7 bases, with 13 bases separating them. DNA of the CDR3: TGTGCCAGCAGTGAGGGCCCAAGCCAGCCCCAGCATTTT. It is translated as CASSEGPSQPQHF.

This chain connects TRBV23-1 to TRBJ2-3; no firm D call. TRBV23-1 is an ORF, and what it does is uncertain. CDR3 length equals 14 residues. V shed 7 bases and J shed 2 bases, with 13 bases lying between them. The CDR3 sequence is CASTVHKITDTQYF. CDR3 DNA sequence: TGCGCCAGCACCGTACACAAAATCACAGATACGCAGTATTTT.

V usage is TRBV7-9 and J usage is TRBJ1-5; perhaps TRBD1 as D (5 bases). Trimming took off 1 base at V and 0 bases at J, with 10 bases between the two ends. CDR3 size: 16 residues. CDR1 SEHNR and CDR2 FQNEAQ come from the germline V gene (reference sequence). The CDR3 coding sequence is TGTGCCAGCAGCTTAGTACCGGGGGATAGCAATCAGCCCCAGCATTTT. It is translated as CASSLVPGDSNQPQHF.

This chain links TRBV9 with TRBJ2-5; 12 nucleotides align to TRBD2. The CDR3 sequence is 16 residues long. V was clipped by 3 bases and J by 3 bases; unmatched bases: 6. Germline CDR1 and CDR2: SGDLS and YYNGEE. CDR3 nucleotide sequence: TGTGCCAGCAGCGAGACTAGCGGGAGTTTAAAAGAGACCCAGTACTTC. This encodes CASSETSGSLKETQYF.

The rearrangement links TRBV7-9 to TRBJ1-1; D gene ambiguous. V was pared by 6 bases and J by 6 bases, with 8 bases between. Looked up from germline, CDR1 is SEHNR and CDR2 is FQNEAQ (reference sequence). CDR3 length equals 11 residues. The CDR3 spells CASSVIAEAFF. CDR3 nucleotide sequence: TGTGCCAGCAGTGTCATCGCTGAAGCTTTCTTT.

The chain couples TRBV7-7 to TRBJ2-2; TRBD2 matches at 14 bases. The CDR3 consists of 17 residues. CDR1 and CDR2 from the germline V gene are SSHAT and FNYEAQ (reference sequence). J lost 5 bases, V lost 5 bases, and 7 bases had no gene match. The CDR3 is CASSGGLAGVWTGELFF. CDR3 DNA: TGTGCCAGCAGCGGGGGACTAGCGGGAGTTTGGACCGGGGAGCTGTTTTTT. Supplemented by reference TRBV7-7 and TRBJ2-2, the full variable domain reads GAGVSQSPRYKVTKRGQDVTLRCDPISSHATLYWYQQALGQGPEFLTYFNYEAQPDKSGLPSDRFSAERPEGSISTLTIQRTEQRDSAMYRCASSGGLAGVWTGELFFGEGSRLTVL.

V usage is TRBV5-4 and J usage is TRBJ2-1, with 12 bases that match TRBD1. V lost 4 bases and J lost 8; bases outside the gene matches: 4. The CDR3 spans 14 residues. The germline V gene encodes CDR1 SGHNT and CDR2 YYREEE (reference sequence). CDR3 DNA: TGTGCCAGCAGCGCGGGGACAGGGGGCCATGAGCAGTTCTTC. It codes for CASSAGTGGHEQFF.

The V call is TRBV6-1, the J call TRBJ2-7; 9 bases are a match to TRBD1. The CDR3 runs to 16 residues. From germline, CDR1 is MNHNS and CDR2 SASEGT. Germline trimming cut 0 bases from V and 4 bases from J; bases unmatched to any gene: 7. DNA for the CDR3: TGTGCCAGCAGTGAAGCGCGGGGACAGGGCCCTTACGAGCAGTACTTC. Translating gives CASSEARGQGPYEQYF.

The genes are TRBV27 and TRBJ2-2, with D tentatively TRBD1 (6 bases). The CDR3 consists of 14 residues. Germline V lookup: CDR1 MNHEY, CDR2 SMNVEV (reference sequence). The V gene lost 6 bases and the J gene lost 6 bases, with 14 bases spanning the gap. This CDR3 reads CASRWGPTPGELFF. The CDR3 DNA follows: TGTGCCAGCAGATGGGGGCCAACACCCGGGGAGCTGTTTTTT.